Given below is one T cell receptor beta chain in context. The data derive from a study of blood T cell repertoires in COVID-19. Study details: Samples came from the United States, Italy and Spain, spanning acute and convalescent COVID-19. Sample material is recorded as cDNA or gDNA derived from T cells, B-cell-depleted T cells, or PBMCs.

The repertoire was sequenced with immunoSEQ multiplex PCR; TCRdb's copy has only in-frame clones and lacks some. The sample lists about 120,000 clones; around 76% were seen once. This clonotype was obtained from a man in his sixties or seventies with acute or convalescent COVID-19. The sample was peripheral blood.

The DNA of the CDR3 is TGTGCCAGCAGCCAGGGAACTGAAGCTTTCTTT. Translating gives CASSQGTEAFF. The gene calls are TRBV11-3 and TRBJ1-1, with D possibly matching TRBD1 (5 bases). V was clipped by 5 bases and J by 5 bases, with 6 bases between them. Germline V lookup: CDR1 SGHNT, CDR2 YENEEA. The CDR3 has 11 residues.